This paragraph covers one T cell receptor beta chain sequence. The data were obtained in a study of shared clonotypes between healthy human individuals. Authors' methods: ImmunoSEQ supplied junction-only sequences lacking quality scores, so filtering was different. Generated by immunoSEQ multiplex PCR, the TCRdb table keeps only in-frame clones and is missing some. Clone size and the V and J calls come from that table; the DNA yielded D and trimming. Of over a million clones listed, roughly 95% are singletons. CDR3 size: 12 residues. Trimming removed 3 bases from V and 3 bases from J, with 6 bases in between. Germline CDR1 reads LGHNT; CDR2 reads FRNRAP.

The chain couples TRBV12-5 to TRBJ2-7; D call uncertain. The material sequenced was naive CD4+ T cells sorted from blood. Subset in this sample: CD45RA+ positively selected. The receptor was isolated from a man aged 25-45 years in good health. The CDR3 loop reads CASGFWGYEQYF. CDR3 bases: TGTGCTAGTGGTTTTTGGGGCTACGAGCAGTACTTC.